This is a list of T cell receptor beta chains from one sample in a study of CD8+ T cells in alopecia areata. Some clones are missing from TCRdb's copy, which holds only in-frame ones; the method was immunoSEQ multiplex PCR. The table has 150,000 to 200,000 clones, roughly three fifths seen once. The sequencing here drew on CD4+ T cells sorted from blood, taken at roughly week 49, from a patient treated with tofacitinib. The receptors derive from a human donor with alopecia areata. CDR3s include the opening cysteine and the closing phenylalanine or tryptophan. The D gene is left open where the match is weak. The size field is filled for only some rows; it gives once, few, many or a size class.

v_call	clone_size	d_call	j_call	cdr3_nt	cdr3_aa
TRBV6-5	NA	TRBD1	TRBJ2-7	TGTGCCAGCAGTGTAGGACAGGGACGGATCTACGAGCAGTACTTC	CASSVGQGRIYEQYF
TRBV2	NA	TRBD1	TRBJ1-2	TGTGCCAGCAGTGAATTGGGACAGGGGAACTATGGCTACACCTTC	CASSELGQGNYGYTF
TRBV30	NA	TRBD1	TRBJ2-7	TGTGCCTCCCGGGACAGTAGCTCCTACGAGCAGTACTTC	CASRDSSSYEQYF
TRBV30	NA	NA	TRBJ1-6	TGTGCCTGGAGTGCAAACCTTTCACCCCTCCACTTT	CAWSANLSPLHF
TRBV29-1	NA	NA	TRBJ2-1	TGCAGCGTTGGGACTCGAACCTACAATGAGCAGTTCTTC	CSVGTRTYNEQFF
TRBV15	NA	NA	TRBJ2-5	TGTGCCACCAGCAGAGATGTGTACCAAGAGACCCAGTACTTC	CATSRDVYQETQYF
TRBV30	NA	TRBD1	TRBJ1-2	TGTGCCTGGAGTGTCCCGGGACAGGGGCACTATGGCTACACCTTC	CAWSVPGQGHYGYTF
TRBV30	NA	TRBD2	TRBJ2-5	TGTGCCTGGAATCAAGCGGGGGTGCATGAGACCCAGTACTTC	CAWNQAGVHETQYF
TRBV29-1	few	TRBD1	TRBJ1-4	TGCAGCGTCCGCAGGGGGCTGAATGAAAAACTGTTTTTT	CSVRRGLNEKLFF
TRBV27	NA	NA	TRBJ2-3	TGTGCCAGCAGACGGGGGGCGGGCCCTTACACAGATACGCAGTATTTT	CASRRGAGPYTDTQYF
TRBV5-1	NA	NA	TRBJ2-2	TGCGCCAGCAGCTTGCGGGGGCCGAACACCGGGGAGCTGTTTTTT	CASSLRGPNTGELFF
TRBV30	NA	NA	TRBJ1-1	TGTGCCTGGAGTGTCCCAGGGTTAGGGGGAACTGAAGCTTTCTTT	CAWSVPGLGGTEAFF
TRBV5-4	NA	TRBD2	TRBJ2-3	TGTGCCAGCAGCCCGCGAAGCGGGGGCTCGGGCACAGATACGCAGTATTTT	CASSPRSGGSGTDTQYF
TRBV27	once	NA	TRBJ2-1	TGTGCCAGCAGTCAAACCGGGACGAACTACAATGAGCAGTTCTTC	CASSQTGTNYNEQFF
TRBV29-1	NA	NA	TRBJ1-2	TGCAGCGTTGATCGTCCCCGACCTTTGTATGGCTACACCTTC	CSVDRPRPLYGYTF
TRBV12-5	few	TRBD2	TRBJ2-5	TGTGCTAGTGGTTTGAATCACGGGGGGACGGTCGAGACCCAGTACTTC	CASGLNHGGTVETQYF